This TCR beta chain was retrieved from a study of cytomegalovirus exposure and HLA in healthy donors. Study-wide context: Tens of millions of unique TCR sequences came from HLA-typed donors in an early release. Findings of the study overall: Beyond CMV serostatus, there was no information to go on about immune exposure. As a later analysis revealed, the rate of TCR association differed by HLA locus, with DRB1 most and HLA-C fewest.

Details on this clone: Its target is not known.

Primers: 60 Vbeta forward and 13 Jbeta reverse. Sequencing used immunoSEQ multiplex PCR; TCRdb keeps in-frame clones, though not all of them. This table holds some 98,000 clones, over 8% found once. Unmatched junction bases numbered 10, after V lost 6 bases and J lost 5 bases. The CDR3 has 15 amino acids. Germline values: CDR1 MGHDK, CDR2 SYGVNS. The sequence was collected from a man over 45 in good health and CMV-seropositive. The sample comprised PBMCs. The rearrangement joins TRBV25-1 to TRBJ1-1; 9 bases map to TRBD1. The CDR3, as DNA: TGTGCCAGCAGCCCACGGACAGGGGTTGGGACTGAAGCTTTCTTT. Translating gives CASSPRTGVGTEAFF.